The entry that follows covers one TCR beta chain sequence. The CDR3 carries no conserved terminal phenylalanine or tryptophan, so it likely arises from a read error. The library came from three nested PCR rounds adapted from ARM-PCR protocols. TCRdb redid the calling of the multiplex PCR reads with MiXCR, one entry per CDR3 protein. The sample carries about 76,000 distinct CDR3 sequences, roughly 80% recorded once. This sample's RNA came from whole unsorted tissue. The normal lung tissue was taken more than 3 cm from the tumor edge. The data originate from a study of tumor and adjacent non-tumor tissue in lung cancer. The CDR3 contains 12 residues. Germline CDR1 MNHEY, CDR2 SVGAGI.

This sequence was found in a man aged 60 to 69 with non-small cell lung cancer. Sequenced sample: distant non-tumor lung tissue. The chain joins TRBV6-5 to TRBJ2-3; D unresolved. Written as DNA, the CDR3 is TGTGACAGCAGCGCAGGCACAGATACACAGTATTTG. This encodes CDSSAGTDTQYL.